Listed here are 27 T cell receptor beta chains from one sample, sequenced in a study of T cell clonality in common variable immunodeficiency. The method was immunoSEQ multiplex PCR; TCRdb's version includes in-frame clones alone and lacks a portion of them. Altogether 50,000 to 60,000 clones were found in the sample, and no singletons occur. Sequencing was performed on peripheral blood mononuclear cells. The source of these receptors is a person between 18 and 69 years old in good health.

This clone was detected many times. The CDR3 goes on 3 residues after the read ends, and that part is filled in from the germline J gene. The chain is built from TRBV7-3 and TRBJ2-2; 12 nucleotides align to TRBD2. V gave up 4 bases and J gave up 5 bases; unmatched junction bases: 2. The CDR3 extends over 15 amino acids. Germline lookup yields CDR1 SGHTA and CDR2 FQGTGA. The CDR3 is CASSSSGGGTGELFF. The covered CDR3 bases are TGTGCCAGCAGCTCTAGCGGGGGGGGGACCGGGGAG.

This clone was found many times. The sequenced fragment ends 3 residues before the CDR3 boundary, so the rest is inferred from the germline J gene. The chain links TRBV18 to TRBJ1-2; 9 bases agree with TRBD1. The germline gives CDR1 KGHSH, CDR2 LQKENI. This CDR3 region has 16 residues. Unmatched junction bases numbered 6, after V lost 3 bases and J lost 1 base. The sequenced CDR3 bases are TGTGCCAGCTCACCTCTGGGGACAGGGATTAACTATGGC. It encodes CASSPLGTGINYG. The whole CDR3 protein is CASSPLGTGINYGYTF.

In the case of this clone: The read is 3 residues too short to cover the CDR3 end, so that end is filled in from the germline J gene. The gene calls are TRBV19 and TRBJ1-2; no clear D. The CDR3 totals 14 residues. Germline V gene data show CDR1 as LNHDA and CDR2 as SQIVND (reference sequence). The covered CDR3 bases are TGTGCCAGTAGTCAGAGCGGGAGCTCCTACGAC. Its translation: CASSQSGSSYD. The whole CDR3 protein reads CASSQSGSSYDYTF.

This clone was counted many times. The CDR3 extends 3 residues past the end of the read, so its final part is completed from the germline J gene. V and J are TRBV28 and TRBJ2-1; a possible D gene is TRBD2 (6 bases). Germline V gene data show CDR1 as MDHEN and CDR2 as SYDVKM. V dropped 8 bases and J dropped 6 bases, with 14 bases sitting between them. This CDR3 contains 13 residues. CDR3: CASYRGSLNEQFF. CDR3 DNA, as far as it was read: TGTGCCAGCTATCGGGGGAGTCTCAATGAG.

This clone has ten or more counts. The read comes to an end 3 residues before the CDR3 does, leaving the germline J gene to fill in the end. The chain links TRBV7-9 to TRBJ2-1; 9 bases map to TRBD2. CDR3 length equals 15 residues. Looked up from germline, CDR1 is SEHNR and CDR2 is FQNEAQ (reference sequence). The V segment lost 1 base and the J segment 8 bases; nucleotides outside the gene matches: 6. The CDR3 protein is CASSLVGLAGDEQFF. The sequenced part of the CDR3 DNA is TGTGCCAGCAGCTTAGTGGGACTAGCCGGGGATGAG.

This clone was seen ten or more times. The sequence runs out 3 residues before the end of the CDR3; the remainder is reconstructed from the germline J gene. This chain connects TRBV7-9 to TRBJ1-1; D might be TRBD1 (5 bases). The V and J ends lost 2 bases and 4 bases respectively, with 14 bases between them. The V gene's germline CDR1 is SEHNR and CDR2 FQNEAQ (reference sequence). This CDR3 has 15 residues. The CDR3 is CASSLSAGGSTEAFF. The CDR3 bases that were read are TGTGCCAGCAGCTTATCGGCGGGGGGGAGCACTGAA.

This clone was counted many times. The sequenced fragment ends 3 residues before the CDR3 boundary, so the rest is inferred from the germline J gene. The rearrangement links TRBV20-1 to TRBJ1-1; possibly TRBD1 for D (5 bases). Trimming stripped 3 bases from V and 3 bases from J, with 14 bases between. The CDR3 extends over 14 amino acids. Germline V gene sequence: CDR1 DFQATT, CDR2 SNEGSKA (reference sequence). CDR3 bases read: TGCAGTGCTAGGCCCCAGGGTATCCACACTGAA. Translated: CSARPQGIHTE. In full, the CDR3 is CSARPQGIHTEAFF.

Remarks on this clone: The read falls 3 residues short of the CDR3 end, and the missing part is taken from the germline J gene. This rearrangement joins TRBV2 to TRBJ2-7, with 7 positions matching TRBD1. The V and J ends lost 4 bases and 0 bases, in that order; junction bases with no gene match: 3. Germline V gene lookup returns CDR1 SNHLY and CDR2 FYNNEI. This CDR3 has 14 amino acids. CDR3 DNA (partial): TGTGCCAGCAGTGCCCGGGACAGCTCCTACGAG. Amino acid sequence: CASSARDSSYE. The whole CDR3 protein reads CASSARDSSYEQYF.

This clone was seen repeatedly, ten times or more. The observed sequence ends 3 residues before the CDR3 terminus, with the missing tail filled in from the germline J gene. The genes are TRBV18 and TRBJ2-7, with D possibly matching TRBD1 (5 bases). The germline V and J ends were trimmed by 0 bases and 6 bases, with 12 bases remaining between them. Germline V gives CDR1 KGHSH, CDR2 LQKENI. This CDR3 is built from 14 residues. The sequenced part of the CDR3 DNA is TGTGCCAGCTCACCACCCGTCAGAAGGGGCGAG. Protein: CASSPPVRRGE. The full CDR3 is CASSPPVRRGEQYF.

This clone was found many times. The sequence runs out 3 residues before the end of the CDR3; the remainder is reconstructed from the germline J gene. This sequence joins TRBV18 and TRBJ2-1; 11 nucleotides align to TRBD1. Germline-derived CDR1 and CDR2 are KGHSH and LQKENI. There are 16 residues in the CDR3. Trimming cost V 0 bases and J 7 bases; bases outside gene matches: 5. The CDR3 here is CASSPPGQGGGNEQFF. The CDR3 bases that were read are TGTGCCAGCTCACCACCGGGACAGGGGGGTGGAAATGAG.

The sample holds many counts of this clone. The sequenced part of the CDR3 DNA is TGTGCCAGCAGCCAGGGACAACAGAATTCACCC. It codes for CASSQGQQNSP. The whole CDR3 sequence reads CASSQGQQNSPLHF. The chain couples TRBV13 to TRBJ1-6, with D perhaps matching TRBD1 (6 bases). From the germline J gene comes the end of the CDR3, since the read stops 3 residues before it. V lost 5 bases, J lost 7 bases, and 12 bases lay in between. The CDR3 sequence is 14 residues long. Germline CDR1 and CDR2: PRHDT and FYEKMQ (reference sequence).

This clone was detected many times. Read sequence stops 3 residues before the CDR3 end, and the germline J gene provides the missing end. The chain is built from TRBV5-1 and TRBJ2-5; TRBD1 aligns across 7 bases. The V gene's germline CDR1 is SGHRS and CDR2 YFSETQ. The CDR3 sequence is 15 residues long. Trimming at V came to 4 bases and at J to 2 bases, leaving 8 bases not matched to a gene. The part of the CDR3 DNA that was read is TGCGCCAGCAGCCTTAACCCAGGGGGACAAGAGACC. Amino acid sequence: CASSLNPGGQET. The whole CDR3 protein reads CASSLNPGGQETQYF.

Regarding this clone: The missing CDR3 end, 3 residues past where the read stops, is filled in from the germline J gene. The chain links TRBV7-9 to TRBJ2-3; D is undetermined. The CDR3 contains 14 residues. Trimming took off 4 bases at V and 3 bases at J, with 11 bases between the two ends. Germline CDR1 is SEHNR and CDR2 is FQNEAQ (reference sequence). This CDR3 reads CASSSVQHTDTQYF. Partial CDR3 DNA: TGTGCCAGCAGCTCGGTACAGCATACAGATACG. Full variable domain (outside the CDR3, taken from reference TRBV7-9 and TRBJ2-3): DTGVSQNPRHKITKRGQNVTFRCDPISEHNRLYWYRQTLGQGPEFLTYFQNEAQLEKSRLLSDRFSAERPKGSFSTLEIQRTEQGDSAMYLCASSSVQHTDTQYFGPGTRLTVL.

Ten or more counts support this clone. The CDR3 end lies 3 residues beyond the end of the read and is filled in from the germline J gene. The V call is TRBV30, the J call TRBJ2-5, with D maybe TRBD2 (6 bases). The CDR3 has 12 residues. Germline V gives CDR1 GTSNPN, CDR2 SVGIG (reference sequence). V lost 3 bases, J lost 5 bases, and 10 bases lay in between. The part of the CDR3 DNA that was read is TGTGCCTGGAGCGGAGGGCGCGAGACC. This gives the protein CAWSGGRET. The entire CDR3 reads CAWSGGRETQYF.

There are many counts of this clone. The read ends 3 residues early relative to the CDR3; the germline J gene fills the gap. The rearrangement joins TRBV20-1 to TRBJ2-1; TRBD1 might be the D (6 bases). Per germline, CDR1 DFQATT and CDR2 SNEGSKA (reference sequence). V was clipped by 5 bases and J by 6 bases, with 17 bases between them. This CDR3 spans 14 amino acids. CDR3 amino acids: CSAPFEQGSNEQFF. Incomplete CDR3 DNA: TGCAGTGCTCCGTTTGAACAGGGAAGCAATGAG.

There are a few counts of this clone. This chain's CDR3 is CASSGLGQGVYEQYF. CDR3 DNA (partial): TGCGCCAGCAGTGGTTTGGGACAGGGGGTCTACGAG. The chain uses TRBV10-2 and TRBJ2-7; 11 bases align to TRBD1. The missing CDR3 end, 3 residues past where the read stops, is filled in from the germline J gene. Germline CDR1 and CDR2: WSHSY and SAAADI. V lost 4 bases and J lost 3; bases outside the gene matches: 5. The CDR3 runs to 15 residues.

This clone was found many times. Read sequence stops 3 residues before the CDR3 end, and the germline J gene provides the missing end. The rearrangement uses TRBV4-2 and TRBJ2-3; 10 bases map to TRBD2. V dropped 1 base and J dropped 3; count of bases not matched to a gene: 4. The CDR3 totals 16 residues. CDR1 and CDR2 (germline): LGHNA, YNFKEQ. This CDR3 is CASSQALAGATDTQYF. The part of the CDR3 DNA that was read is TGTGCCAGCAGCCAAGCGCTAGCGGGAGCAACAGATACG.

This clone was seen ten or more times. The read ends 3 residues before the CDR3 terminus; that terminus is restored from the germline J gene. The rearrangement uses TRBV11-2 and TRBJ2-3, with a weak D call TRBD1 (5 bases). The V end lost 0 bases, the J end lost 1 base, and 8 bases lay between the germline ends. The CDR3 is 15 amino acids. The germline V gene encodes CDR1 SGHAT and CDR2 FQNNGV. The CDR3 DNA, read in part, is TGTGCCAGCAGCTTAGAAGGGGTGGGCACAGATACG. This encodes CASSLEGVGTDT. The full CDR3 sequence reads CASSLEGVGTDTQYF.

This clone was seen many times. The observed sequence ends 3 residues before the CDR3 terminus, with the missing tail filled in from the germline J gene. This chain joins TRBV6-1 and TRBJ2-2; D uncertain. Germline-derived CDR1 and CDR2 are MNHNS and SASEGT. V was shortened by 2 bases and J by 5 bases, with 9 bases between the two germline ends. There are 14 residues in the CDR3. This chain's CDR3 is CASSESAETGELFF. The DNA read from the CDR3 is TGTGCCAGCAGTGAAAGTGCGGAAACCGGGGAG.

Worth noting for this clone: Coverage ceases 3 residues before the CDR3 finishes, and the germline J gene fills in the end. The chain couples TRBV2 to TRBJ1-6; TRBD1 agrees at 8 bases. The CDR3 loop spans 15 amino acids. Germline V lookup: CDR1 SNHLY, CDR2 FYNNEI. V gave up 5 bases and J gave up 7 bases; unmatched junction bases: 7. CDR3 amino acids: CASSQDRAVNSPLHF. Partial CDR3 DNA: TGTGCCAGCAGTCAGGACAGGGCCGTAAATTCACCC.

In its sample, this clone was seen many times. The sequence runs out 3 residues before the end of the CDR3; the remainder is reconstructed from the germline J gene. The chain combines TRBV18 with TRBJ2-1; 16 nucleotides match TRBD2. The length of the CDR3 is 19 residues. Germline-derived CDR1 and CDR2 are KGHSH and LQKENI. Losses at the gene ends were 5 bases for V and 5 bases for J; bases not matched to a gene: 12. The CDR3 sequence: CASSKGLAGGPGAHNEQFF. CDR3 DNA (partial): TGTGCCAGCTCAAAGGGACTAGCGGGAGGGCCTGGGGCCCACAATGAG. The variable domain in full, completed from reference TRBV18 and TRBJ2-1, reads NAGVMQNPRHLVRRRGQEARLRCSPMKGHSHVYWYRQLPEEGLKFMVYLQKENIIDESGMPKERFSAEFPKEGPSILRIQQVVRGDSAAYFCASSKGLAGGPGAHNEQFFGPGTRLTVL.

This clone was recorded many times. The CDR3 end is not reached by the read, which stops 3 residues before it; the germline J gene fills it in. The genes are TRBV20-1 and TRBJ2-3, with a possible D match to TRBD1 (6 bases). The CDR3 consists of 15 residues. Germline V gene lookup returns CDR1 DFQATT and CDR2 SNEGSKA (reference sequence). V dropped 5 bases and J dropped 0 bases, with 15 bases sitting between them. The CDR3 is CSAVDRRLSTDTQYF. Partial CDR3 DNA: TGCAGTGCTGTAGACAGGCGTCTAAGCACAGATACG.

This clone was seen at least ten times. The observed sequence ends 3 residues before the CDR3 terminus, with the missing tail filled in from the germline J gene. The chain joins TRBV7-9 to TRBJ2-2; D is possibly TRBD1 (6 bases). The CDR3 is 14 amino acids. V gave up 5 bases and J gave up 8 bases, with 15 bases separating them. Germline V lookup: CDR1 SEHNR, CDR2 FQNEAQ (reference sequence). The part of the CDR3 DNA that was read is TGTGCCAGCAGCCCGAGGGACACCCTGGGGGAG. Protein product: CASSPRDTLGE. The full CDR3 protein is CASSPRDTLGELFF.

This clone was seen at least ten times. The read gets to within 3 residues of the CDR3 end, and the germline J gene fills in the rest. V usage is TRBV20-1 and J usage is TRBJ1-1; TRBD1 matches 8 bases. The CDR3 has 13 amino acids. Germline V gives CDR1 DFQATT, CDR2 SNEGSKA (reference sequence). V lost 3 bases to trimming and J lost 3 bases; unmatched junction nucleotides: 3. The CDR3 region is CSARDRADTEAFF. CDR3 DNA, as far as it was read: TGCAGTGCTAGGGACAGGGCTGACACTGAA.

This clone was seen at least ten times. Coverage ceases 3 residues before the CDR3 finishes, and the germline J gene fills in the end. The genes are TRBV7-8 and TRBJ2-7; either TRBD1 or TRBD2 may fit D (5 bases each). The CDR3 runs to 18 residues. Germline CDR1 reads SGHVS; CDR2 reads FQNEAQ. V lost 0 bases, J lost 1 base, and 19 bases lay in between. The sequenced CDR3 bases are TGTGCCAGCAGCTTAGCGGAGACAGAGGGGCTAAGGTCCTACGAG. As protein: CASSLAETEGLRSYE. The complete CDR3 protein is CASSLAETEGLRSYEQYF.

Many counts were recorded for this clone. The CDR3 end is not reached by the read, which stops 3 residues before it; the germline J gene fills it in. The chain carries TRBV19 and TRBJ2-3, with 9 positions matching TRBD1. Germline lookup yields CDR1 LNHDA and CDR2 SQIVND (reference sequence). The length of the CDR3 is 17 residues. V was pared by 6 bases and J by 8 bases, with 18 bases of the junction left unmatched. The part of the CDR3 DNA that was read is TGTGCCAGTAGCCAATCTTTCGGGGACAGGGTTTCGGTTACG. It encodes CASSQSFGDRVSVT. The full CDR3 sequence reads CASSQSFGDRVSVTQYF.

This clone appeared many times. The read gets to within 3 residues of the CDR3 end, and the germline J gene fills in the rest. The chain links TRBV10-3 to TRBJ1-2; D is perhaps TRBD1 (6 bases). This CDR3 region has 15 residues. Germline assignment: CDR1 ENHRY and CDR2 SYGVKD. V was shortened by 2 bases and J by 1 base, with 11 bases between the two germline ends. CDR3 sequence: CAISEEGVINYGYTF. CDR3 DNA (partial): TGTGCCATCAGTGAGGAGGGGGTGATTAACTATGGC.